The entry that follows covers one T cell receptor (beta chain) sequence. What it binds is not known. Sampling of each donor yielded at least one pre-ART PBMC sample and at least two post-ART PBMC samples. The data are from a study of long-term antiretroviral therapy in people with HIV. The study's findings and limits: In HIV, the repertoires covered a tighter span of CDR3 lengths than in controls. At every time point, clones expanded before ART dominated the repertoire.

Investigators performed immunoSEQ version v3.0 at survey level. Libraries were prepared by immunoSEQ multiplex PCR; TCRdb keeps only in-frame clonotypes and omits some of them. This repertoire shows about 14,000 clones, roughly 90% found once; its top ten account for around 10%. This receptor was obtained from a man between 40 and 49 years old with HIV. The sample here was unsorted PBMCs, taken 6.2 years after starting antiretroviral therapy.

The CDR3 is CASSIVVARREQFF. The CDR3 nucleotides read TGTGCCAGTAGTATAGTGGTAGCGCGGCGGGAGCAGTTCTTC. V and J are TRBV19 and TRBJ2-1, with a weak D call TRBD2 (5 bases). The CDR3 loop spans 14 amino acids. Germline V gene data show CDR1 as LNHDA and CDR2 as SQIVND (reference sequence). V was clipped by 1 base and J by 10 bases, with 14 bases between them.